This T cell receptor beta chain appears in the sequencing data of a study of blood T cell repertoires in COVID-19. Whole-study context: There were acute and convalescent COVID-19 samples, and they came from the United States, Italy and Spain.

The CDR3 spans 14 residues. CDR1 and CDR2 from the germline V gene are SGHNT and YYREEE (reference sequence). V was pared by 0 bases and J by 4 bases, with 7 bases between. Methods used by the authors: Amplification of reference gene primers was used by the study to estimate nucleated cell counts. TCRdb's copy holds only in-frame clones and misses some; the assay was immunoSEQ multiplex PCR. For V, J and clone size, that table is used; D and trimming come from the DNA. Seen here are more than 150,000 clones, 87% observed once, and the top ten hold 2% to 3%. The sequenced sample consisted of peripheral blood. The chain carries TRBV5-4 and TRBJ2-2, with D unresolved. The sequence was obtained from a man in his forties with active or convalescent COVID-19. The CDR3 loop is CASSLVAGTGELFF. For the CDR3, the DNA is TGTGCCAGCAGCTTGGTGGCAGGCACCGGGGAGCTGTTTTTT.